Listed below are T cell receptor beta chains from one sample, sequenced in a study of CD4 T cells in relation to SARS-CoV-2 and coronaviruses. No cognate antigen is known for these TCRs. Sequencing was performed with immunoSEQ multiplex PCR; in TCRdb, only in-frame clones are kept and a portion is missing. This sample yields around 24,000 clones, of which around 80% are seen a single time; more than 9% belongs to the top ten. The material sequenced was CD4+ T cells from PBMCs, cultured in vitro. Receptors were obtained from a human donor in good health. Both conserved end residues are part of each CDR3. The order of the fields is V gene, D gene, clone size, J gene, CDR3 length, CDR3 DNA, CDR3 protein. A D gene is named only where the DNA matches it firmly. Expanded clones are given a class, and other clones once, few, many or no size at all.

v_gene: TRBV5-1
d_gene: NA
abundance: few
j_gene: TRBJ2-7
len: 14
CDR3nt: TGCGCCAGCAGCTCAGGTAGGGGTCTGTACGAGCAGTACTTC
CDR3aa: CASSSGRGLYEQYF

v_gene: TRBV12-5
d_gene: NA
abundance: NA
j_gene: TRBJ1-5
len: 14
CDR3nt: TGTGCTAGTGGGGAGGTAGGGGGCAATCAGCCCCAGCATTTT
CDR3aa: CASGEVGGNQPQHF

v_gene: TRBV3-1/TRBV3-2
d_gene: NA
abundance: NA
j_gene: TRBJ2-1
len: 15
CDR3nt: TGTGCCAGCAGCCAAGACTTGGGATCCTACAATGAGCAGTTCTTC
CDR3aa: CASSQDLGSYNEQFF

v_gene: TRBV6-2/TRBV6-3
d_gene: NA
abundance: few
j_gene: TRBJ2-7
len: 14
CDR3nt: TGTGCCAGCAGTTACCACGAGGCCACCTACGAGCAGTACTTC
CDR3aa: CASSYHEATYEQYF

v_gene: TRBV4-3
d_gene: NA
abundance: NA
j_gene: TRBJ1-2
len: 17
CDR3nt: TGCGCCAGCAGCCAAGATAGGTCGAGACAGCTATACTATGGCTACACCTTC
CDR3aa: CASSQDRSRQLYYGYTF

v_gene: TRBV18
d_gene: TRBD1
abundance: NA
j_gene: TRBJ1-2
len: 17
CDR3nt: TGTGCCAGCTCACCGATGCGACAGGGCGGGCTTAACTATGGCTACACCTTC
CDR3aa: CASSPMRQGGLNYGYTF

v_gene: TRBV9
d_gene: TRBD2
abundance: NA
j_gene: TRBJ2-7
len: 14
CDR3nt: TGTGCCAGCAGCGTAGACTGGGGAGGGTACGAGCAGTACTTC
CDR3aa: CASSVDWGGYEQYF

v_gene: TRBV7-3
d_gene: NA
abundance: NA
j_gene: TRBJ2-7
len: 16
CDR3nt: TGTGCCAGCAGCTTACGACAGATGGGGGGCAGACACGAGCAGTACTTC
CDR3aa: CASSLRQMGGRHEQYF

v_gene: TRBV30
d_gene: NA
abundance: NA
j_gene: TRBJ2-7
len: 12
CDR3nt: TGTGCCTGGAGTCTTACACGGTTTCAGCAGTACTTC
CDR3aa: CAWSLTRFQQYF

v_gene: TRBV2
d_gene: NA
abundance: few
j_gene: TRBJ2-2
len: 14
CDR3nt: TGTGCCAGCCTGAGGATGGGTAACACCGGGGAGCTGTTTTTT
CDR3aa: CASLRMGNTGELFF

v_gene: TRBV5-1
d_gene: NA
abundance: NA
j_gene: TRBJ1-6
len: 14
CDR3nt: TGCGCCAGCAGCTTGGGGGGGGGTTACTCACCCCTCCACTTT
CDR3aa: CASSLGGGYSPLHF

v_gene: TRBV19
d_gene: NA
abundance: NA
j_gene: TRBJ1-1
len: 12
CDR3nt: TGTGCCAGTAGTCCCACGCGGATTGGTGCTTTCTTT
CDR3aa: CASSPTRIGAFF

v_gene: TRBV7-9
d_gene: NA
abundance: NA
j_gene: TRBJ1-4
len: 16
CDR3nt: TGTGCCAGCAGCGCAAGCTCAGCCGCAACTAATGAAAAACTGTTTTTT
CDR3aa: CASSASSAATNEKLFF

v_gene: TRBV5-1
d_gene: NA
abundance: NA
j_gene: TRBJ2-1
len: 16
CDR3nt: TGCGCCAGCAGCTTGGGTGGGCAAACGGCAATCGATGAGCAGTTCTTC
CDR3aa: CASSLGGQTAIDEQFF

v_gene: TRBV5-5
d_gene: NA
abundance: NA
j_gene: TRBJ2-4
len: 13
CDR3nt: TGTGCCAGCTCTACCCCAGGTCAAAACATTCAGTACTTC
CDR3aa: CASSTPGQNIQYF

v_gene: TRBV6-5
d_gene: NA
abundance: NA
j_gene: TRBJ2-7
len: 14
CDR3nt: TGTGCCAGCAGTCCGCTGGGTCTCCCCTACGAGCAGTACTTC
CDR3aa: CASSPLGLPYEQYF

v_gene: TRBV5-1
d_gene: TRBD1
abundance: NA
j_gene: TRBJ2-7
len: 18
CDR3nt: TGCGCCAGCAGCTTGGGGCCAGGGGGCCTACTTTTCTCCTACGAGCAGTACTTC
CDR3aa: CASSLGPGGLLFSYEQYF

v_gene: TRBV9
d_gene: TRBD2
abundance: NA
j_gene: TRBJ2-3
len: 14
CDR3nt: TGTGCCAGCGCGGGAGGCCCTAGGGGAGATACGCAGTATTTT
CDR3aa: CASAGGPRGDTQYF

v_gene: TRBV25-1
d_gene: NA
abundance: few
j_gene: TRBJ1-6
len: 15
CDR3nt: TGTGCCAGCAGTCGGGAAAGCTCCTATAATTCACCCCTCCACTTT
CDR3aa: CASSRESSYNSPLHF

v_gene: TRBV6-8
d_gene: NA
abundance: NA
j_gene: TRBJ2-7
len: 13
CDR3nt: TGTGCCAGCGGACTTGTGGGAGGCTACGAGCAGTACTTC
CDR3aa: CASGLVGGYEQYF

v_gene: TRBV19
d_gene: NA
abundance: once
j_gene: TRBJ2-3
len: 13
CDR3nt: TGTGCCAGTAGGGACAATCCAACAGATACGCAGTATTTT
CDR3aa: CASRDNPTDTQYF

v_gene: TRBV12-3/TRBV12-4
d_gene: NA
abundance: NA
j_gene: TRBJ1-1
len: 13
CDR3nt: TGTGCCAGCAGTTTAGAGAGGTCCCCTGAAGCTTTCTTT
CDR3aa: CASSLERSPEAFF

v_gene: TRBV12-3/TRBV12-4
d_gene: NA
abundance: once
j_gene: TRBJ2-3
len: 12
CDR3nt: TGTGCCAGTTCGCGGAGCACAGATACGCAGTATTTT
CDR3aa: CASSRSTDTQYF

v_gene: TRBV18
d_gene: NA
abundance: NA
j_gene: TRBJ2-3
len: 12
CDR3nt: TGTGCCAGCTCACCTGAAGCAGATACGCAGTATTTT
CDR3aa: CASSPEADTQYF

v_gene: TRBV6-5
d_gene: NA
abundance: NA
j_gene: TRBJ2-7
len: 12
CDR3nt: TGTGCCAGCAGGGACAGCTCCTACGAGCAGTACTTC
CDR3aa: CASRDSSYEQYF

v_gene: TRBV27
d_gene: TRBD2
abundance: NA
j_gene: TRBJ2-7
len: 14
CDR3nt: TGTGCCAGCACCGCAGCGGGGGGAGGCTACGAGCAGTACTTC
CDR3aa: CASTAAGGGYEQYF

v_gene: TRBV7-9
d_gene: NA
abundance: few
j_gene: TRBJ2-1
len: 15
CDR3nt: TGTGCCAGCAGCTTAACGGCAGGGTTATACAATGAGCAGTTCTTC
CDR3aa: CASSLTAGLYNEQFF

v_gene: TRBV7-9
d_gene: NA
abundance: few
j_gene: TRBJ2-3
len: 14
CDR3nt: TGTGCCAGCAGCTTTTCCCTCAGGGACCCAAGGCAGTATTTT
CDR3aa: CASSFSLRDPRQYF